This T cell receptor (beta chain) was found in a study of shared clonotypes between healthy human individuals. Study context: A couple of women and a few men aged 18 to 49 made up the donors. Findings of the study overall: Clonotypes that were shared across a few donors made up around 5% of naive CD4 clonotypes.

On this clone itself: Its matching antigen is unknown.

V lost 7 bases to trimming and J lost 8 bases; unmatched junction nucleotides: 7. Per the germline V gene, CDR1 is MNHNS and CDR2 is SASEGT. CDR3 length: 13 residues. Clones were read by immunoSEQ multiplex PCR, and TCRdb kept only the in-frame ones, dropping some. The sample lists roughly 1,000,000 clones; 70% to 80% were seen once. The rearrangement joins TRBV6-1 to TRBJ2-1; 8 bases are shared with TRBD1. The sequence came from a young man in good health. Some clones in this sample may be carry-over from other donors' samples. The sample comprised memory CD4+ T cells from PBMCs. Subset reported: CD45RA-negative fraction. CDR3 residues: CASTQGARDEQFF. CDR3 coding DNA: TGTGCCAGCACCCAGGGGGCGCGGGATGAGCAGTTCTTC.